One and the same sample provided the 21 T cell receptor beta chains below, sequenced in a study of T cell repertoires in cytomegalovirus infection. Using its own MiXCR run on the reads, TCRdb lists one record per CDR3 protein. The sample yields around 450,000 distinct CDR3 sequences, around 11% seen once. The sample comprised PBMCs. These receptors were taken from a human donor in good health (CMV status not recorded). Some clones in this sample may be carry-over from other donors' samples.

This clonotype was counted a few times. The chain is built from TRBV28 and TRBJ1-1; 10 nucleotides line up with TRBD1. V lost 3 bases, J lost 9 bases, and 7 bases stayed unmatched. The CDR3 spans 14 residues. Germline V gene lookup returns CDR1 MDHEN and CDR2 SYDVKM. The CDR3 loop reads CASSFIDRGRKAFF. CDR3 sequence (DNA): TGTGCCAGCAGTTTCATAGACAGGGGGCGGAAAGCTTTCTTT.

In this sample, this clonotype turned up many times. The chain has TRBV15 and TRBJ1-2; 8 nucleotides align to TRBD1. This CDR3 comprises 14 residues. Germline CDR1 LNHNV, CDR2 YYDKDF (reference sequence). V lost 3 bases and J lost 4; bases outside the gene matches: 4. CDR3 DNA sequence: TGTGCCACCAGCAGCGGACAGGGAGCCTATGGCTACACCTTC. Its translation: CATSSGQGAYGYTF.

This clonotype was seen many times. CDR3 region: CASTRWDRNTGELFF. The CDR3 DNA reads as TGTGCCAGCACCCGATGGGACAGAAACACCGGGGAGCTGTTTTTT. The rearrangement joins TRBV6-1 to TRBJ2-2, with 7 bases that match TRBD1. Germline lookup yields CDR1 MNHNS and CDR2 SASEGT. This CDR3 is built from 15 residues. V trimming: 7 bases; J trimming: 2 bases; junction bases outside the gene matches: 7.

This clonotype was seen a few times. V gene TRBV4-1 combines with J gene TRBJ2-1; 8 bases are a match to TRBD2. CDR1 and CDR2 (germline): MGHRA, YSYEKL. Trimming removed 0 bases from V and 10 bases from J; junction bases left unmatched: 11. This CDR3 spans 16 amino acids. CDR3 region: CASSQEASGWLGEQFF. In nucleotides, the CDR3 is TGCGCCAGCAGCCAAGAGGCTAGCGGGTGGCTCGGAGAGCAGTTCTTC.

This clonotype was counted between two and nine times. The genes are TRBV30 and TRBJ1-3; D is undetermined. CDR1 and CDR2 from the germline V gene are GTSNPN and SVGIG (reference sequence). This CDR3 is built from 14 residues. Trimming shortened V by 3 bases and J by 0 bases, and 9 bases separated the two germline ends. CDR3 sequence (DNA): TGTGCCTGGAGCGGACGGCTCTCTGGAAACACCATATATTTT. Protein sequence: CAWSGRLSGNTIYF.

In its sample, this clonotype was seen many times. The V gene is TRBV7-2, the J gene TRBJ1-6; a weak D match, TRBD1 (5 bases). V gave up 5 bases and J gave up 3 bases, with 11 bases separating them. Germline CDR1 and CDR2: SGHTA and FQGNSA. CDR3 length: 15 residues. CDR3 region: CASSPRRDYNSPLHF. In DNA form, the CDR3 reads TGTGCCAGCAGCCCCCGCAGGGACTATAATTCACCCCTCCACTTT.

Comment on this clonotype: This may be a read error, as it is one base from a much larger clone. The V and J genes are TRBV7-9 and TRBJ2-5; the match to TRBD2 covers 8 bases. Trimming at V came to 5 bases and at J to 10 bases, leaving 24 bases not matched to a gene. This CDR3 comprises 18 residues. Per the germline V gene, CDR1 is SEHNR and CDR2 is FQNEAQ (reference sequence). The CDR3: CASSPSRLASPLLQNQYF. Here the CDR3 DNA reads TGTGCCAGCAGCCCTTCTAGACTAGCGTCACCCCTGTTGCAGAACCAGTACTTC.

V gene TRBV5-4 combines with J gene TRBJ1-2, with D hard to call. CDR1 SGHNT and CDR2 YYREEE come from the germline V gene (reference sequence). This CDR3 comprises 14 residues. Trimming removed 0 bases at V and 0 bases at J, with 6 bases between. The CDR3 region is CASSLVTSNYGYTF. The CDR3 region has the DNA TGTGCCAGCAGCTTGGTGACCTCTAACTATGGCTACACCTTC. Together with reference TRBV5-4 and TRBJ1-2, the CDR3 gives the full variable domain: ETGVTQSPTHLIKTRGQQVTLRCSSQSGHNTVSWYQQALGQGPQFIFQYYREEENGRGNFPPRFSGLQFPNYSSELNVNALELDDSALYLCASSLVTSNYGYTFGSGTRLTVV.

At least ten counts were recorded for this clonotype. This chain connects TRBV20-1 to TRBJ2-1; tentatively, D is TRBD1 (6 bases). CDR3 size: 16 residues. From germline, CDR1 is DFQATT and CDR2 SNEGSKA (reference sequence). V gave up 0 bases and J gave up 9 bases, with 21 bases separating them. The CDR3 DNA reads TGCAGTGCTAGAGATCAGGAGTCGGGACAATTTCGTGAGCAGTTCTTC. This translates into CSARDQESGQFREQFF.

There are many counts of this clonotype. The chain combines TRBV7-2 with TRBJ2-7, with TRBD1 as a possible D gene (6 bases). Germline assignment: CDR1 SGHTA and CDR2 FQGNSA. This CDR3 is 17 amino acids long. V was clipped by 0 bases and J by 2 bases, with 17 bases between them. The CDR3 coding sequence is TGTGCCAGCAGCTTAGCGAACTTCGGGACACCTACCTACGAGCAGTACTTC. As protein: CASSLANFGTPTYEQYF. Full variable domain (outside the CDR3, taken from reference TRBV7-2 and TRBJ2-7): GAGVSQSPSNKVTEKGKDVELRCDPISGHTALYWYRQSLGQGLEFLIYFQGNSAPDKSGLPSDRFSAERTGGSVSTLTIQRTQQEDSAVYLCASSLANFGTPTYEQYFGPGTRLTVT.

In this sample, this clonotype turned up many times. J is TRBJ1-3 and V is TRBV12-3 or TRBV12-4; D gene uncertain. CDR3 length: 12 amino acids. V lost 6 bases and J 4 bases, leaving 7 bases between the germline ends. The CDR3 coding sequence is TGTGCCAGCAGCCGTGCGGGAAACACCATATATTTT. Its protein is CASSRAGNTIYF.

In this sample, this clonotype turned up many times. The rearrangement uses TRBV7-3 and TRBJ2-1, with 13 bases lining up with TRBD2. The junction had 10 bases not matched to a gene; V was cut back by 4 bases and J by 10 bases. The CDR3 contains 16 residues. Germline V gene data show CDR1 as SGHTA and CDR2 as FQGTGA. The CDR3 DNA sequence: TGTGCCAGCAGCTCCCTACCCGGGACTAGCGGGGTGGAGCAGTTCTTC. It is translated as CASSSLPGTSGVEQFF.

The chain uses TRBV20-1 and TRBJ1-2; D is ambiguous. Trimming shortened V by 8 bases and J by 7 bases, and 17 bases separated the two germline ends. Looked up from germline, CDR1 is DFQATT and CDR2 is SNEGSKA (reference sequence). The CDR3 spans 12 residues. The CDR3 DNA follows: TGCAGTCCTGGGCCCTCTCCTTCTGGCTACACCTTC. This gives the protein CSPGPSPSGYTF.

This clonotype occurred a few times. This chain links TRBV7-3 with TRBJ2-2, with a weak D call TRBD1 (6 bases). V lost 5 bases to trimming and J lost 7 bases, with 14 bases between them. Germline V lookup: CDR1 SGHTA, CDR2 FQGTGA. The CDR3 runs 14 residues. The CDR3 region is CASSPRTEGGELFF. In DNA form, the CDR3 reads TGTGCCAGCAGCCCCCGGACAGAAGGCGGGGAGCTGTTTTTT.

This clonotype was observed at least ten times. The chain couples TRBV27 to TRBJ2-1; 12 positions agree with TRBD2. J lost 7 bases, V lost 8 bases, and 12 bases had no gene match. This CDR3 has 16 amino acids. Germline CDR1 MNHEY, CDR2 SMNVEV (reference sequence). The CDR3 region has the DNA TGTGCCAGCTGGGGGGCTAGCGGGAGGGAGGGAAATGAGCAGTTCTTC. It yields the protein CASWGASGREGNEQFF.

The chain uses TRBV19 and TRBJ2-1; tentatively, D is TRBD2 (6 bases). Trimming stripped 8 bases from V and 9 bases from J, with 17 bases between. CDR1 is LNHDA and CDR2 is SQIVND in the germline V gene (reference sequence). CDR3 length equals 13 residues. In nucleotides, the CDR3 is TGTGCCAGTGACGGGCCGGGGGAGCTTGAGCAGTTCTTC. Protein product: CASDGPGELEQFF.

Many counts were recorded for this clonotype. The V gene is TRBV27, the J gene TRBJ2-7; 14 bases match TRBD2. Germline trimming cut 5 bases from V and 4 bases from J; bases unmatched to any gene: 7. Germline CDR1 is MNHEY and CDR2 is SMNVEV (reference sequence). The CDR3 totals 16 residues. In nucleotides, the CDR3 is TGTGCCAGCAGTCCCGGGACTAGCGGGAGAGAGTACGAGCAGTACTTC. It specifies CASSPGTSGREYEQYF.

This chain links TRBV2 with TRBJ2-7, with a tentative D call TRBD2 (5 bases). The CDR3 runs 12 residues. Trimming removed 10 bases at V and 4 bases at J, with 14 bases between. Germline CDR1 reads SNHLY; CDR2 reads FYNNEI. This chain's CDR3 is CAIAGKQYEQYF. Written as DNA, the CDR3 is TGTGCCATCGCCGGGAAACAATACGAGCAGTACTTC.

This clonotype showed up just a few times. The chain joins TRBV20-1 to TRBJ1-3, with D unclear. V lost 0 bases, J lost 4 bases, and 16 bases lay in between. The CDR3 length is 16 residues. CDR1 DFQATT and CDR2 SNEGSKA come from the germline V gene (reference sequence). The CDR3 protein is CSARDGLPILGNTIYF. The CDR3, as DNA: TGCAGTGCTAGAGATGGACTGCCGATTTTGGGAAACACCATATATTTT.

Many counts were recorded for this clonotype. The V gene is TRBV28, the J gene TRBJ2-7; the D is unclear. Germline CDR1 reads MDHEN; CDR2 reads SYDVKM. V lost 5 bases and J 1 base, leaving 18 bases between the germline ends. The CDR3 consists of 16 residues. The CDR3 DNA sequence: TGTGCCAGCAGTATCTCAGACGGCGCCGAATCCTACGAGCAGTACTTC. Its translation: CASSISDGAESYEQYF.

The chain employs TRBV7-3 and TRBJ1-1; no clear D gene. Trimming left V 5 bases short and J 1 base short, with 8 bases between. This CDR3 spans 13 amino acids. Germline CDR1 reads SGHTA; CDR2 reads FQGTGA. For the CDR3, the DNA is TGTGCCAGCAGCCGGACCTCGAACACTGAAGCTTTCTTT. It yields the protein CASSRTSNTEAFF. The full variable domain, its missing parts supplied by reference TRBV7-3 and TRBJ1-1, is GAGVSQTPSNKVTEKGKYVELRCDPISGHTALYWYRQSLGQGPEFLIYFQGTGAADDSGLPNDRFFAVRPEGSVSTLKIQRTERGDSAVYLCASSRTSNTEAFFGQGTRLTVV.